This T cell receptor beta chain comes out of a study of regulatory T cells in long-lasting Graves disease. Looking at the study overall: For a period under 3 months, newly diagnosed Graves' patients had taken antithyroid drugs.

Combining iRepertoire HTBI primers with Arm-PCR of CDR3 regions, the authors built TCR beta libraries. TCRdb redid the calling of the multiplex PCR reads with MiXCR, one entry per CDR3 protein. The sample holds more than 450,000 distinct CDR3 sequences, about 12% seen once. This CDR3 is built from 16 residues. Per the germline V gene, CDR1 is SGHTA and CDR2 is FQGNSA. The J segment lost 1 base and the V segment lost 5 bases, leaving 5 bases of the junction unmatched. Regarding time point: newly diagnosed GD, antithyroid drugs for less than 3 months. PBMC RNA served as the TCR library source. The authors drew patients from an endocrinology department in Xi'an, China. In addition, the sample was reused for a study of T cells in Graves' hyperthyroidism and ophthalmopathy. From that study: Together with thyroid ultrasound, orbital computed tomography, serum thyroxine and TRAb, clinical symptoms were used for diagnoses. Model output signaled ophthalmopathy a median around 6.9 months ahead of onset.

The chain recombines TRBV7-2 with TRBJ2-2; 9 bases agree with TRBD2. The origin of this receptor is a woman in her thirties with Graves disease. This material consisted of peripheral blood mononuclear cells (PBMCs), taken at new diagnosis, from a patient treated with antithyroid drugs. The CDR3 loop reads CASSLTAGGNTGELFF. CDR3 nucleotide sequence: TGTGCCAGCAGCCTCACAGCGGGGGGGAACACCGGGGAGCTGTTTTTT.